The T cell receptor (beta chain) described here comes from a study of T cell responses to AZD1222 COVID-19 vaccine. Using immunoSEQ multiplex PCR, the repertoire was profiled, and TCRdb retains in-frame clones only, with some absent. The sample has 95,000 to 110,000 clones; about 90% are singletons. The material sequenced was peripheral blood, taken on day 0 of AZD1222 vaccination. The sequence was collected from an adult in good health.

The CDR3 sequence is CASSLAGQNYEQYF. The CDR3 nucleotides read TGCGCCAGCAGCTTGGCGGGACAAAACTACGAGCAGTACTTC. The J gene is TRBJ2-7, the V gene TRBV5-1, with a possible D match to TRBD1 (6 bases). The V gene lost 0 bases and the J gene lost 3 bases, with 10 bases spanning the gap. The CDR3 contains 14 residues. Per germline, CDR1 SGHRS and CDR2 YFSETQ. The full variable domain, its missing parts supplied by reference TRBV5-1 and TRBJ2-7, is KAGVTQTPRYLIKTRGQQVTLSCSPISGHRSVSWYQQTPGQGLQFLFEYFSETQRNKGNFPGRFSGRQFSNSRSEMNVSTLELGDSALYLCASSLAGQNYEQYFGPGTRLTVT.